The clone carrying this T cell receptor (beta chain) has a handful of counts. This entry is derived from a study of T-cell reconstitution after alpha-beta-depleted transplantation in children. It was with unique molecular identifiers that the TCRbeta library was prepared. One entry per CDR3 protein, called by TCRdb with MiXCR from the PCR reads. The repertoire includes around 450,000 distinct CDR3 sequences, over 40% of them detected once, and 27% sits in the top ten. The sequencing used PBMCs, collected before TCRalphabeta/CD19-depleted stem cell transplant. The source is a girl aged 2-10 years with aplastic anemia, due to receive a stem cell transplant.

CDR3 loop: CASISHRDSLYNEQFF. CDR3 bases: TGTGCCAGCATCTCCCATCGGGACTCCCTTTACAATGAGCAGTTCTTC. This chain connects TRBV7-2 to TRBJ2-1; D might be TRBD2 (6 bases). The ends were cut back, 7 bases at V and 4 bases at J, with 20 bases in the middle. The CDR3 spans 16 residues. Per germline, CDR1 SGHTA and CDR2 FQGNSA.